This TCR beta chain was documented in a study of identical twins. TCRdb redid the calling of the 5' RACE reads with MiXCR, one entry per CDR3 protein. Altogether about 890,000 distinct CDR3 sequences are present, roughly an eighth being singletons, with the ten largest covering 1.5% to 2%. Germline CDR1 reads ENHRY; CDR2 reads SYGVKD. V shed 2 bases and J shed 7 bases, with 3 bases lying between them. The CDR3 is 11 amino acids. These data also formed part of another study, on yellow fever vaccine responses in identical twins.

This receptor was obtained from a young woman in good health. The V call is TRBV10-3, the J call TRBJ1-3, with no clear D. The sequenced material came from PBMCs. DNA for the CDR3: TGTGCCATCAGTGAGGGGAACACCATATATTTT. It specifies CAISEGNTIYF.